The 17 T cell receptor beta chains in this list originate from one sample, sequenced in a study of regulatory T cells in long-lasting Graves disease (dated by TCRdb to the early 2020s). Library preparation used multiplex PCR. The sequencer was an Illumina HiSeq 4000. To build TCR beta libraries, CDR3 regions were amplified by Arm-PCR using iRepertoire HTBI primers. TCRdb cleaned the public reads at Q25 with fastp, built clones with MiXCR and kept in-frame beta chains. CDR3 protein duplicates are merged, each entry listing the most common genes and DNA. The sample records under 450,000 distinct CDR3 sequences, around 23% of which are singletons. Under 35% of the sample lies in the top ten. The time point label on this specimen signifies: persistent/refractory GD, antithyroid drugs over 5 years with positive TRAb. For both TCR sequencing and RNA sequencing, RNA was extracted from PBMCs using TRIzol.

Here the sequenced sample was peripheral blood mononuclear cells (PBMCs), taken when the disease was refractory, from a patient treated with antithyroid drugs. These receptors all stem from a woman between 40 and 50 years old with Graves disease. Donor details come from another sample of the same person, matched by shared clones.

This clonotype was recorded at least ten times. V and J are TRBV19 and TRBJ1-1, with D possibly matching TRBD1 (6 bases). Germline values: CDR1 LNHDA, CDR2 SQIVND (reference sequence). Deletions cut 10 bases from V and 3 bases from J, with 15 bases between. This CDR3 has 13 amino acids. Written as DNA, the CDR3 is TGTGCCACCTCCCCCCAGGGGCACACTGAAGCTTTCTTT. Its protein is CATSPQGHTEAFF.

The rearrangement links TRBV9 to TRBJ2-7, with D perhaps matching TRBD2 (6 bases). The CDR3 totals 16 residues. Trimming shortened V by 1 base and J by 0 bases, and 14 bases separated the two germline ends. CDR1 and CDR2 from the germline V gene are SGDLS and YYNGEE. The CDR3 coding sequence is TGTGCCAGCAGCGTAAGTCGGGAGACGGTCTCCTACGAGCAGTACTTC. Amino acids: CASSVSRETVSYEQYF.

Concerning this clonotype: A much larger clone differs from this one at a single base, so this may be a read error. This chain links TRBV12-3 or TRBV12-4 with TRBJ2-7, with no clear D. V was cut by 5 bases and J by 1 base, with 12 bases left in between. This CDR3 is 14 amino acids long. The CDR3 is CASSLFRTSYEQYF. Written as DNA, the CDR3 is TGTGCCAGCAGTCTTTTTCGGACGTCCTACGAGCAGTACTTC.

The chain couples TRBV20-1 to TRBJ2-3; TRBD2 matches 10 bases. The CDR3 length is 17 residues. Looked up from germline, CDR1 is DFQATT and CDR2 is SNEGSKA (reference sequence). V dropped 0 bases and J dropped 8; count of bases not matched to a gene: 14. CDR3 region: CSARDRLLAGVTGTQYF. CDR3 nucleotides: TGCAGTGCTAGAGATCGTTTGCTAGCGGGAGTTACTGGTACGCAGTATTTT.

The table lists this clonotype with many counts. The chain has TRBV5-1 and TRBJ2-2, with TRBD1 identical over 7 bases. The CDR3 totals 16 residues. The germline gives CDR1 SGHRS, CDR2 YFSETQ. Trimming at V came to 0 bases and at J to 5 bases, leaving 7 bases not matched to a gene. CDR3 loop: CASSLAMAGGTGELFF. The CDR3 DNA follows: TGCGCCAGCAGCTTGGCCATGGCAGGGGGTACCGGGGAGCTGTTTTTT.

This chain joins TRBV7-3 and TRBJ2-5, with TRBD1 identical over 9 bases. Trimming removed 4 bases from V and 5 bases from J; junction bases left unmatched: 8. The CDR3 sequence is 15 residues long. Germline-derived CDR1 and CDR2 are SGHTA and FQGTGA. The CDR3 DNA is TGTGCCAGCAGCTCGGGACAGGGAGGCCCGGAGACCCAGTACTTC. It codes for CASSSGQGGPETQYF.

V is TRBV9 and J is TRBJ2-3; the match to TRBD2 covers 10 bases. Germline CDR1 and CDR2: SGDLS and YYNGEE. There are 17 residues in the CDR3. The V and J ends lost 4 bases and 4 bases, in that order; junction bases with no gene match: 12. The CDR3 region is CASSFGEREGRADTQYF. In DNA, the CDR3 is TGTGCCAGCAGCTTCGGAGAGCGGGAGGGCCGTGCAGATACGCAGTATTTT.

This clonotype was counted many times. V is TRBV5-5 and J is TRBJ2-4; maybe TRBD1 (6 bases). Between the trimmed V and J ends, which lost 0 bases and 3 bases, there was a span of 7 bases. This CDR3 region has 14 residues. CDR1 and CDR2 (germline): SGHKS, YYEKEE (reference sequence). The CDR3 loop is CASSLGTVKNIQYF. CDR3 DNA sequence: TGTGCCAGCAGCTTGGGGACAGTCAAAAACATTCAGTACTTC.

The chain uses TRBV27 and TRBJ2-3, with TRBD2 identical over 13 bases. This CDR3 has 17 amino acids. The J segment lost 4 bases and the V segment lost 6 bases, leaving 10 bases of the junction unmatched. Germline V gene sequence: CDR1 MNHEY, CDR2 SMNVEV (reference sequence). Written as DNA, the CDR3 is TGTGCCAGCAGACGGACTAGCGGGAGACTCCAAGCAGATACGCAGTATTTT. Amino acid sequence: CASRRTSGRLQADTQYF.

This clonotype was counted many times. CDR3 DNA sequence: TGTGCCAGCAGTGAAGTTGAGACCCAGTACTTC. Amino acid sequence: CASSEVETQYF. The chain has TRBV2 and TRBJ2-5; D gene unclear. The CDR3 length is 11 residues. The V end lost 1 base, the J end lost 5 bases, and 2 bases lay between the germline ends. Germline CDR1 is SNHLY and CDR2 is FYNNEI.

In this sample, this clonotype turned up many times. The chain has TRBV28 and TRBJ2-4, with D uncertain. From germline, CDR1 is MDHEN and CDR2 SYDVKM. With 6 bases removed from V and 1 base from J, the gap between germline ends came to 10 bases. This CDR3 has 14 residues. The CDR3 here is CASSLFSAKNIQYF. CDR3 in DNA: TGTGCCAGCAGCCTCTTTTCTGCCAAAAACATTCAGTACTTC.

The CDR3 region has the DNA TGTGCCAGCAGGGTACAGGGCCTCGGGGGTGAGCAGTTCTTC. Its translation: CASRVQGLGGEQFF. The V call is TRBV28, the J call TRBJ2-1; the D call may be TRBD1 or TRBD2 (6 bases each). The CDR3 covers 14 residues. V gave up 6 bases and J gave up 9 bases, with 18 bases separating them. Germline V CDR1 and CDR2: MDHEN, SYDVKM.

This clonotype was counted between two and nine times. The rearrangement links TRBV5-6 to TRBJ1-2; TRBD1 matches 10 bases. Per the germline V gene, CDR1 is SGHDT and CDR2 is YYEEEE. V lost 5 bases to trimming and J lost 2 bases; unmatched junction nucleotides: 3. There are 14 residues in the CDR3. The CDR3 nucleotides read TGTGCCAGCAGGAGGACAGGGGGAAACTATGGCTACACCTTC. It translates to CASRRTGGNYGYTF.

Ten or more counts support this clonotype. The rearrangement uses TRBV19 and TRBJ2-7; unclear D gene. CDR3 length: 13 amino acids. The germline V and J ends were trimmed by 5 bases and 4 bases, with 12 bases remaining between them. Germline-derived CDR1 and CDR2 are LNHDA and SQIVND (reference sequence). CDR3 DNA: TGTGCCAGTAGTGGAAACGTCGGATACGAGCAGTACTTC. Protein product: CASSGNVGYEQYF.

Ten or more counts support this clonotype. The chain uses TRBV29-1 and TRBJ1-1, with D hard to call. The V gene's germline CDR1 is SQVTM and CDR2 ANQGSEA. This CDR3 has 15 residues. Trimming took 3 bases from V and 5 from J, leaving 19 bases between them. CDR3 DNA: TGCAGCGTTGAGGCGGCGGTTCGCGGACGGACTGAAGCTTTCTTT. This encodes CSVEAAVRGRTEAFF. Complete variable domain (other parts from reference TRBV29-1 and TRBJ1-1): SAVISQKPSRDICQRGTSLTIQCQVDSQVTMMFWYRQQPGQSLTLIATANQGSEATYESGFVIDKFPISRPNLTFSTLTVSNMSPEDSSIYLCSVEAAVRGRTEAFFGQGTRLTVV.

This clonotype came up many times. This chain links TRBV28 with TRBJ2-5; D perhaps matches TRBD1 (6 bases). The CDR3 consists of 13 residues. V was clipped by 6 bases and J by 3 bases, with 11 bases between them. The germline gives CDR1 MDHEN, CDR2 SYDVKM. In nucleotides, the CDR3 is TGTGCCAGCAGGGTAGGGGGAGAAGAGACCCAGTACTTC. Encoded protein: CASRVGGEETQYF.

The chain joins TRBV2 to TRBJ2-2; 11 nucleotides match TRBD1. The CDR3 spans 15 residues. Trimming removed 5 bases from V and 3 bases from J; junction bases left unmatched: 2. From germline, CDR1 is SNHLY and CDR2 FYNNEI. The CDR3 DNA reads TGTGCCAGCAGTCCGGGACAGGGGGACACCGGGGAGCTGTTTTTT. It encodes CASSPGQGDTGELFF.